The source of this T cell receptor (beta chain) is a study of shared clonotypes between healthy human individuals. Libraries were prepared by immunoSEQ multiplex PCR; TCRdb keeps only in-frame clonotypes and omits some of them. The sample contains about half a million clones, almost 80% of which appear only once. The CDR3 has 16 residues. Trimming left V 4 bases short and J 4 bases short, with 18 bases between. The germline CDR1 and CDR2 sequences are MGHDK and SYGVNS. V is TRBV25-1 and J is TRBJ2-3; D perhaps matches TRBD1 (6 bases). The sequenced sample consisted of PBMCs. This clonotype was obtained from a woman aged 40 to 55 in good health. Some clones in this sample may be carry-over from other donors' samples. CDR3 protein: CASSGWGQGPSDTQYF. CDR3 DNA sequence: TGTGCCAGCAGTGGGTGGGGGCAGGGGCCCTCAGATACGCAGTATTTT.